This entry features one T cell receptor beta chain sequence. Antigen specificity is unknown. These data are taken from a study of CXCR3-negative and CXCR3-positive naive CD8 T cells. Study findings and constraints: More hydrophobic TRB CDR3s were found in CXCR3-positive naive cells than in CXCR3-negative naive cells. Both naive subsets, CXCR3-negative and CXCR3-positive, displayed similar TRBV-TRBJ usage, unlike memory cells.

The germline CDR1 and CDR2 sequences are SEHNR and FQNEAQ (reference sequence). This CDR3 has 13 amino acids. Carrying UMI labels, the TRB cDNA libraries were prepared through 5' RACE. TCRdb reprocessed the 5' RACE reads; each CDR3 protein has one entry and no DNA is given. The listing contains roughly 93,000 distinct CDR3 sequences. The chain carries TRBV7-9 and TRBJ2-7. Sample: naive CXCR3+ CD8+ T cells from blood. Subset indicated: CD45RO-CCR7+CD27+CD95- naive CD8+ T cells expressing CXCR3 (TNR3+). The TCR comes from a human donor in good health. Some clones in this sample may be carry-over from other donors' samples. The CDR3: CASSLTSAYEQYF.